The 9 T cell receptor beta chains below all came from one sample that was sequenced in a study of molecular identifiers for immune sequencing clone quantification. TCRdb recomputed calls from the PCR reads with MiXCR, one row per CDR3 protein. The repertoire consists of about 640,000 distinct CDR3 sequences, with 20% occurring once and the leading ten covering approximately 0.9%. Material for sequencing was naive CD8+ T cells from blood, with Jurkat cell RNA spiked in. Stated subset: FACS-sorted CD8+CD4-CCR7+CD45RA+ naive T cells. These receptors were collected from a human donor in good health. Some libraries in this study had Jurkat cell RNA spiked in.

This clonotype was seen repeatedly, ten times or more. The CDR3 is CASSFRGPGNTEAFF. CDR3 nucleotides: TGTGCCAGCAGTTTTCGCGGGCCGGGAAACACTGAAGCTTTCTTT. V and J are TRBV28 and TRBJ1-1; D is unclear. V lost 3 bases and J lost 2, with 13 bases in between. Germline loops: CDR1 MDHEN, CDR2 SYDVKM. The CDR3 has 15 amino acids.

Of note for this clonotype: A much more abundant neighbour one base away suggests this may be a read error. The chain has TRBV28 and TRBJ2-5, with 7 nucleotides matching TRBD1. The CDR3 spans 18 residues. After removal of 4 bases from V and 5 bases from J, the junction contained 19 bases not matched to a gene. Germline CDR1 is MDHEN and CDR2 is SYDVKM. Here the CDR3 DNA reads TGTGCCAGCAGTTCCGGAGCAGTTTGGGGGACACAGGGGGAGACCCAGTACTTC. This gives the protein CASSSGAVWGTQGETQYF.

In this sample, this clonotype turned up many times. The J gene is TRBJ1-2, the V gene TRBV12-3 or TRBV12-4, with D unclear. V lost 6 bases and J 4 bases, leaving 6 bases between the germline ends. CDR3 size: 11 residues. In DNA form, the CDR3 reads TGTGCCAGCAGACGCAGCTATGGCTACACCTTC. This translates into CASRRSYGYTF.

In its sample, this clonotype was seen many times. The CDR3 loop is CASSLAASVQETQYF. In nucleotides, the CDR3 is TGTGCCAGCAGCTTAGCGGCTAGCGTGCAAGAGACCCAGTACTTC. The rearrangement uses TRBV7-8 and TRBJ2-5; D is possibly TRBD2 (6 bases). This CDR3 is 15 amino acids long. Trimming stripped 0 bases from V and 2 bases from J, with 10 bases between. Germline CDR1 is SGHVS and CDR2 is FQNEAQ.

This clonotype was picked up a small number of times. The chain couples TRBV24-1 to TRBJ2-1; the D is unclear. Trimming removed 3 bases from V and 4 bases from J, with 15 bases in between. CDR1 is KGHDR, CDR2 SFDVKD, per germline. The CDR3 consists of 16 residues. CDR3 amino acids: CATSDTEPKWYNEQFF. The CDR3 DNA reads TGTGCCACCAGTGATACGGAGCCCAAGTGGTACAATGAGCAGTTCTTC.

This clonotype has a handful of counts. The chain joins TRBV13 to TRBJ2-2; TRBD1 aligns across 7 bases. J was trimmed by 6 bases and V by 0 bases; bases with no gene match: 4. Germline V CDR1 and CDR2: PRHDT, FYEKMQ (reference sequence). There are 15 residues in the CDR3. CDR3 nucleotide sequence: TGTGCCAGCAGCTTAGGAGGGCAGGGGGCCGGGGAGCTGTTTTTT. It translates to CASSLGGQGAGELFF.

This clonotype has at least ten counts. The J gene is TRBJ1-5, the V gene TRBV6-2 or TRBV6-3, with a weak D call TRBD1 (6 bases). The V gene lost 2 bases and the J gene lost 3 bases, with 11 bases spanning the gap. CDR3 length equals 15 residues. From germline, CDR1 is MNHEY and CDR2 SVGEGT. The CDR3 sequence is CASSYPGQINQPQHF. DNA for the CDR3: TGTGCCAGCAGTTACCCTGGACAGATCAATCAGCCCCAGCATTTT.

This clonotype was picked up many times. J is TRBJ1-6 and V is TRBV7-9, with 8 bases identical to TRBD1. Germline CDR1 SEHNR, CDR2 FQNEAQ (reference sequence). V gave up 5 bases and J gave up 6 bases; unmatched junction bases: 12. CDR3 length: 17 amino acids. CDR3 protein: CASSQTYFGQGNSPLHF. The DNA of the CDR3 is TGTGCCAGCAGCCAAACCTACTTCGGACAGGGTAATTCACCCCTCCACTTT.

This clonotype was counted many times. The genes are TRBV5-5 and TRBJ2-1, with a weak D call TRBD1 (5 bases). The CDR3 is 13 amino acids. CDR1 is SGHKS and CDR2 is YYEKEE in the germline V gene (reference sequence). Trimming removed 3 bases from V and 10 bases from J, with 14 bases in between. This chain's CDR3 is CASSSLAGNEQFF. The CDR3 region has the DNA TGTGCCAGCAGCTCGCTGGCAGGGAACGAGCAGTTCTTC.